The clone carrying this T cell receptor beta chain was counted only a few times. Its antigen is unidentified. The record originates from a study of identical twins. Study-level results: Invariant MAIT and iNKT cells may have partly biased zero-insertion analyses. The study drew conclusions from cross-sectional statistical analysis, not from following the same donors.

With no exceptions, donors were healthy Caucasians. TCRdb passed the 5' RACE reads through MiXCR, listing each CDR3 protein once. The sample carries hundreds of thousands of distinct CDR3 sequences, about 8.1% recorded once. The V and J ends lost 3 bases and 6 bases respectively, with 11 bases between them. The germline CDR1 and CDR2 sequences are MDHEN and SYDVKM. CDR3 size: 13 residues. The sample also formed part of further work on yellow fever vaccine responses in identical twins.

This receptor was taken from a woman aged 18 to 35 in good health. Sequenced material: memory (CD45RO+) T cells sorted from blood. The chain employs TRBV28 and TRBJ1-2, with D maybe TRBD1 (6 bases). The CDR3 protein is CASSLQGSNGYTF. CDR3 coding DNA: TGTGCCAGCAGTTTGCAGGGGAGTAATGGCTACACCTTC.